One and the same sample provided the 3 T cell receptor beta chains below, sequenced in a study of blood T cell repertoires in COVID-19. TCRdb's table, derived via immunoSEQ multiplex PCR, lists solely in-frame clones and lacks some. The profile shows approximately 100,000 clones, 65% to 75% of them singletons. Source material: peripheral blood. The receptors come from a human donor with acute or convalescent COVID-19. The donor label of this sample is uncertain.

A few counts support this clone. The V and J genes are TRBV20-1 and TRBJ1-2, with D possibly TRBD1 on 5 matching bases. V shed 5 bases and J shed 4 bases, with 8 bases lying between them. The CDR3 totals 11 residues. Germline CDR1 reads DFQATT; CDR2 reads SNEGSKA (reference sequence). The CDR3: CSALGGYGYTF. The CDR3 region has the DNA TGCAGTGCTCTCGGGGGCTATGGCTACACCTTC.

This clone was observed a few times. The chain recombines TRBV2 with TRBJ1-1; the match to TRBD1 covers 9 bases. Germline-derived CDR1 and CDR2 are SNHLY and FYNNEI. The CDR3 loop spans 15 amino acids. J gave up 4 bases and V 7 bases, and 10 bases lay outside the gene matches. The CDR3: CASIPQDRGRTEAFF. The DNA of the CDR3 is TGTGCCAGCATCCCCCAGGACAGGGGACGCACTGAAGCTTTCTTT.

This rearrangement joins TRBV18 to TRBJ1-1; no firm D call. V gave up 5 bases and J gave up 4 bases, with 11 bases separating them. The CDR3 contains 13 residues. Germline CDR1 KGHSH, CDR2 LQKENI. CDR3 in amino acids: CASSYTVSTEAFF. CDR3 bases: TGTGCCAGCTCATACACAGTGAGCACTGAAGCTTTCTTT.